The source of this T cell receptor (beta chain) is a study of shared clonotypes between healthy human individuals. Whole-study context: The plates for each donor numbered three CD4 naive, three CD4 memory, two CD8 naive and one CD8 memory.

Splitting of each subset's genomic DNA was done evenly across several immunoSEQ plates. Each PCR replicate from the sorted subsets contained about 200 ng DNA, which is 25,000 to 30,000 T cell genomes. Sequencing was performed with immunoSEQ multiplex PCR; in TCRdb, only in-frame clones are kept and a portion is missing. The sample lists about 2 million clones, about 95% occurring once. As defined, naive CD8 cells were CD45RO-negative and positively selected for CCR7, with terminally differentiated effector memory CD45RA+ cells excluded. The receptor was derived from a man younger than 35 in good health. The specimen sequenced was naive CD8+ T cells sorted from blood.

The CDR3 loop is CASSLATSGRDTQYF. CDR3 DNA: TGTGCCAGCAGCCTGGCCACTAGCGGGAGGGATACGCAGTATTTT. The chain joins TRBV7-3 to TRBJ2-3, with 12 bases aligning to TRBD2. CDR1 is SGHTA and CDR2 is FQGTGA in the germline V gene. The CDR3 loop spans 15 amino acids. With 5 bases clipped from V and 6 bases from J, the junction kept 6 bases outside the gene matches.